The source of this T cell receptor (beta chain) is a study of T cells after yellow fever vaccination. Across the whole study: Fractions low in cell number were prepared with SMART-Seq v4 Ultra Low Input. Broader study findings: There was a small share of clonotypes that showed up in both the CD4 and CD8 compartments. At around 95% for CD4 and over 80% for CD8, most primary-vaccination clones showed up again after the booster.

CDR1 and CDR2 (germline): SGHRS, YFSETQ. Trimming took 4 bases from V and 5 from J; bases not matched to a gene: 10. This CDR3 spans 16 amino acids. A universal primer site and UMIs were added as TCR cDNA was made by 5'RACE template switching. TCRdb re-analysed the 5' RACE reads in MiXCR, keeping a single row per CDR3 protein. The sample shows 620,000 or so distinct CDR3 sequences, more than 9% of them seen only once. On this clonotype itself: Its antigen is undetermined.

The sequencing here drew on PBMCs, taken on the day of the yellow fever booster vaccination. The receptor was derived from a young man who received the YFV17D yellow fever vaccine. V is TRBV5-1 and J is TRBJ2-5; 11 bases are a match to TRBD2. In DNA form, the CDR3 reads TGCGCCAGCAGCCCTGACCTAGCGGGAGGAGAGGAGACCCAGTACTTC. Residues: CASSPDLAGGEETQYF. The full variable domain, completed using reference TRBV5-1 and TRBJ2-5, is KAGVTQTPRYLIKTRGQQVTLSCSPISGHRSVSWYQQTPGQGLQFLFEYFSETQRNKGNFPGRFSGRQFSNSRSEMNVSTLELGDSALYLCASSPDLAGGEETQYFGPGTRLLVL.